The present T cell receptor beta chain was sequenced within a study of OX40 agonist ivuxolimab in advanced cancers. The wider study: Cohort: 80% to 90% men, mean age around 55, aged about 23 to 80. Study-wide results and limits: Expanded clones were, on average, more numerous in CD8+ T cells than in CD4+.

The method was immunoSEQ multiplex PCR; TCRdb's version includes in-frame clones alone and lacks a portion of them. The sample holds fewer than 85,000 clones; over 80% are singletons and the top ten take 1.5% to 2%. Excluded were patients having autoimmune disease history or systemic immunosuppression. This clone was observed a few times. The antigen is undetermined. Per germline, CDR1 MGHRA and CDR2 YSYEKL. This CDR3 spans 15 amino acids. Trimming pared 4 bases from V and 2 bases from J, leaving 14 bases between. The chain couples TRBV4-1 to TRBJ1-1; weak D call: TRBD1 (5 bases). Sequences were derived from CD4+ or CD8+ T cells sorted from blood, sampled in a trial of the OX40 agonist ivuxolimab. This receptor was identified in an adult with an advanced solid tumor such as melanoma, head and neck, liver or kidney cancer. The CDR3, as DNA: TGCGCCAGCAGCCGAAGCCAGGGTTTTAACACTGAAGCTTTCTTT. Its translation is CASSRSQGFNTEAFF.